A single count supports the clone carrying this T cell receptor beta chain. What it binds is unknown. The sorted Tregs were CD4+CD25+CD127-/low cells. The CDR3 runs 16 residues. Germline CDR1 is MGHRA and CDR2 is YSYEKL. V lost 0 bases, J lost 4 bases, and 7 bases stayed unmatched. Points from the study as a whole: Tumor memory CD4+ T cell TCR gene usage was found to cluster with blood and lymph node memory CD4+ cells and with lymph node naive CD4+ cells.

MiXCR was run by TCRdb on the 5' RACE reads, yielding one entry per CDR3 protein. This table has over 10,000 distinct CDR3 sequences, just over 50% appearing once. This chain connects TRBV4-1 to TRBJ2-3; 7 nucleotides match TRBD1. Input material: tumor-infiltrating Tregs sorted from the breast tumor. The TCR comes from a female donor with breast cancer. CDR3 region: CASSQDHGRGSDTQYF. In DNA, the CDR3 is TGCGCCAGCAGCCAAGATCATGGCAGGGGGTCAGATACGCAGTATTTT.